This is a list of T cell receptor beta chains from one sample in a study of blood T cell repertoires in COVID-19. Using immunoSEQ multiplex PCR, the repertoire was profiled, and TCRdb retains in-frame clones only, with some absent. The sample carries about 73,000 clones, around nine tenths recorded once. Sequenced: peripheral blood. The receptors stem from a woman younger than 35 with acute or convalescent COVID-19. The CDR3 runs from the conserved cysteine through the conserved F or W. The D gene is left open where the match is weak. Clone size is stated in some rows and not others, as once, few, many or a class when expanded.

>TRBD1|TRBJ2-3|-|TRBV5-4
CASSQDRSTDTQYF
TGTGCCAGCAGCCAGGACAGGAGCACAGATACGCAGTATTTT
>-|TRBJ1-1|-|TRBV23-1
CASSHRGDNENTEAFF
TGCGCCAGCAGTCATCGGGGGGACAACGAGAACACTGAAGCTTTCTTT
>-|TRBJ1-5|-|TRBV30
CAWRSHTAWGNQPQHF
TGTGCCTGGAGGAGTCATACAGCATGGGGCAATCAGCCCCAGCATTTT
>-|TRBJ2-5|-|TRBV11-2
CASSVETEAEETQYF
TGTGCCAGCAGTGTAGAGACGGAGGCCGAAGAGACCCAGTACTTC
>-|TRBJ2-1|-|TRBV25-1
CASSENSGVSPYNEQFF
TGTGCCAGCAGTGAAAACTCAGGGGTTAGCCCCTACAATGAGCAGTTCTTC
>-|TRBJ2-7|-|TRBV13
CASSLGANRYEQYF
TGTGCCAGCAGCTTAGGGGCAAACCGTTACGAGCAGTACTTC
>-|TRBJ2-6|-|TRBV5-4
CASSRDRIGANVLTF
TGTGCCAGCAGCCGCGACAGGATTGGGGCCAACGTCCTGACTTTC
>TRBD1|TRBJ2-1|-|TRBV6-4
CASSDSAQGGYNEQFF
TGTGCCAGCAGTGACTCAGCACAGGGGGGATACAATGAGCAGTTCTTC
>-|TRBJ1-1|-|TRBV18
CASSRARTNTEAFF
TGTGCCAGCTCACGGGCCCGAACGAACACTGAAGCTTTCTTT
>-|TRBJ2-1|once|TRBV4-2
CASSQPYNEQFF
TGTGCCAGCAGCCAACCTTACAATGAGCAGTTCTTC
>TRBD2|TRBJ2-1|-|TRBV6-2/TRBV6-3
CASSSGTRNEQFF
TGTGCCAGCAGCTCCGGGACTAGGAATGAGCAGTTCTTC
>-|TRBJ1-6|-|TRBV25-1
CASSGGVGSPLHF
TGTGCCAGCAGTGGGGGGGTAGGTTCACCCCTCCACTTT
>TRBD2|TRBJ2-1|-|TRBV5-1
CASSFTGTSGGNEQFF
TGCGCCAGCAGCTTTACCGGGACTAGCGGGGGAAATGAGCAGTTCTTC
>-|TRBJ1-2|-|TRBV10-3
CAISESRTANYGYTF
TGTGCCATCAGTGAGTCGCGGACAGCTAACTATGGCTACACCTTC
>TRBD1|TRBJ2-1|-|TRBV14
CASSLTTGIEQFF
TGTGCCAGCAGCCTCACGACAGGGATTGAGCAGTTCTTC
>-|TRBJ2-1|-|TRBV5-5
CASSPTVVNEQFF
TGTGCCAGCAGCCCGACAGTTGTAAATGAGCAGTTCTTC
>-|TRBJ2-1|once|TRBV5-6
CASSSIAGKASSYNEQFF
TGTGCCAGCAGCTCGATCGCGGGAAAGGCGTCCTCCTACAATGAGCAGTTCTTC
>-|TRBJ2-5|-|TRBV4-1
CASSPERVEETQYF
TGCGCCAGCAGCCCCGAACGGGTGGAAGAGACCCAGTACTTC
>-|TRBJ2-1|few|TRBV7-9
CASSLGAATEEQFF
TGTGCCAGCAGCTTAGGGGCTGCTACAGAGGAGCAGTTCTTC
>TRBD1|TRBJ1-4|-|TRBV13
CASSSRDPQGDSATNEKLFF
TGTGCCAGCAGCTCTAGAGACCCGCAGGGGGACTCTGCAACTAATGAAAAACTGTTTTTT
>TRBD1|TRBJ2-5|-|TRBV6-5
CASRRTGISTETQYF
TGTGCCAGCAGAAGGACAGGGATCAGCACGGAGACCCAGTACTTC
>TRBD1|TRBJ1-2|-|TRBV11-2
CASSLDGTGGPYTF
TGTGCCAGCAGCTTAGATGGGACAGGGGGCCCTTACACCTTC
>TRBD1|TRBJ1-5|few|TRBV18
CASSSTGGNQPQHF
TGTGCCAGCTCATCGACAGGGGGCAATCAGCCCCAGCATTTT
>-|TRBJ1-1|few|TRBV12-5
CASGLVHGGDAFF
TGTGCTAGTGGTTTGGTACATGGGGGCGACGCTTTCTTT
>-|TRBJ1-1|-|TRBV5-6
CASSLVFGGRTEAFF
TGTGCCAGCAGCTTGGTATTCGGGGGGAGAACTGAAGCTTTCTTT
>-|TRBJ1-2|-|TRBV5-4
CASSFSGGRGYTF
TGTGCCAGCAGCTTTTCGGGGGGCCGGGGCTACACCTTC
>-|TRBJ1-5|-|TRBV12-3/TRBV12-4
CASSFFDQPQHF
TGTGCCAGCAGTTTCTTCGATCAGCCCCAGCATTTT
>-|TRBJ1-1|-|TRBV30
CAWDRALFTEAFF
TGTGCCTGGGACAGAGCCTTGTTCACTGAAGCTTTCTTT
>-|TRBJ2-5|once|TRBV30
CAWSPDSQETQYF
TGTGCCTGGAGTCCGGACAGCCAAGAGACCCAGTACTTC
>-|TRBJ2-3|once|TRBV5-4
CASRRGKTSTDTQYF
TGTGCCAGCAGAAGAGGGAAAACTAGCACAGATACGCAGTATTTT
>-|TRBJ2-5|few|TRBV2
CASSGHQETQYF
TGTGCCAGCAGTGGGCACCAAGAGACCCAGTACTTC
>TRBD2|TRBJ2-3|-|TRBV11-3
CASSLGGGGDTDTQYF
TGTGCCAGCAGCTTAGGCGGGGGGGGCGATACAGATACGCAGTATTTT
>TRBD1|TRBJ2-1|-|TRBV28
CASSLVGQVYNEQFF
TGTGCCAGCAGTTTAGTGGGACAGGTCTACAATGAGCAGTTCTTC